The 24 T cell receptor beta chains given below trace back to one sample, sequenced in a study of blood T cell repertoires in COVID-19 (dated by TCRdb to the early 2020s). The method behind the library was the immunoSEQ multiplex PCR assay. TCRdb limited this immuneACCESS table to in-frame rearrangements with V and J called. A share of clones is missing; checked studies link under half to unresolved V genes, and the rest is unexplained. This sample lists roughly 90,000 clones; approximately 80% were detected once. The leading ten clones occupy 3% to 4% of the sample. Sequencing used peripheral blood. Receptors originate from a man aged 50 to 59 with acute or convalescent COVID-19.

V usage is TRBV6-2 or TRBV6-3 and J usage is TRBJ2-1, with 9 bases that match TRBD2. The CDR3 contains 12 residues. The germline V gene has CDR1 MNHEY and CDR2 SVGEGT. V was pared by 2 bases and J by 12 bases, with 2 bases of the junction left unmatched. CDR3 sequence: CASSYTAGGQFF. The CDR3 DNA reads as TGTGCCAGCAGTTACACAGCGGGAGGGCAGTTCTTC.

This chain links TRBV20-1 with TRBJ1-5; TRBD1 might be the D (5 bases). The V gene lost 3 bases and the J gene lost 0 bases, with 12 bases spanning the gap. The CDR3 spans 15 residues. Germline V gene data show CDR1 as DFQATT and CDR2 as SNEGSKA (reference sequence). The CDR3, as DNA: TGCAGTGCTAGTCCCCCAGGGTTTAGCAATCAGCCCCAGCATTTT. Its translation: CSASPPGFSNQPQHF.

This rearrangement joins TRBV7-9 to TRBJ2-1; D may be TRBD1 (6 bases). The germline V gene has CDR1 SEHNR and CDR2 FQNEAQ (reference sequence). V was clipped by 3 bases and J by 8 bases, with 14 bases between them. This CDR3 spans 14 amino acids. The CDR3 coding sequence is TGTGCCAGCAGCTTGGTTTCAGGGGCCGATGAGCAGTTCTTC. Its protein product is CASSLVSGADEQFF.

The rearrangement uses TRBV2 and TRBJ2-7; no reliable D call. The V end lost 3 bases, the J end lost 1 base, and 7 bases lay between the germline ends. Germline V gene lookup returns CDR1 SNHLY and CDR2 FYNNEI. This CDR3 is built from 13 residues. CDR3 region: CASSDDWSYEQYF. CDR3 nucleotide sequence: TGTGCCAGCAGTGATGACTGGTCCTACGAGCAGTACTTC.

The chain has TRBV5-1 and TRBJ1-1, with TRBD1 as a possible D gene (6 bases). Trimming left V 4 bases short and J 0 bases short, with 10 bases between. The CDR3 has 14 amino acids. Germline V CDR1 and CDR2: SGHRS, YFSETQ. The CDR3 reads CASSEDSLNTEAFF. The CDR3 DNA reads TGCGCCAGCAGCGAGGACAGCCTGAACACTGAAGCTTTCTTT.

The J gene is TRBJ1-6, the V gene TRBV11-2; a possible D gene is TRBD1 (6 bases). Looked up from germline, CDR1 is SGHAT and CDR2 is FQNNGV. The CDR3 consists of 16 residues. Trimming left V 1 base short and J 9 bases short, with 16 bases between. In DNA, the CDR3 is TGTGCCAGCAGCTTAGGAGTAGGGGGTTATGGTTCACCCCTCCACTTT. As protein: CASSLGVGGYGSPLHF. Using reference TRBV11-2 and TRBJ1-6 for the parts outside the CDR3, the full variable domain is EAGVAQSPRYKIIEKRQSVAFWCNPISGHATLYWYQQILGQGPKLLIQFQNNGVVDDSQLPKDRFSAERLKGVDSTLKIQPAKLEDSAVYLCASSLGVGGYGSPLHFGNGTRLTVT.

The J gene is TRBJ2-7, the V gene TRBV7-9; TRBD2 agrees at 10 bases. Trimming cost V 1 base and J 4 bases; bases outside gene matches: 4. The CDR3 has 15 amino acids. Germline lookup yields CDR1 SEHNR and CDR2 FQNEAQ (reference sequence). The CDR3 reads CASSLDGLADYEQYF. In DNA form, the CDR3 reads TGTGCCAGCAGCTTAGATGGACTAGCGGATTACGAGCAGTACTTC.

CDR3 DNA sequence: TGTGCCAGCAGCTTATTAGGTTCAGGGAATGGGGAGCAGTACTTC. This encodes CASSLLGSGNGEQYF. The chain joins TRBV7-2 to TRBJ2-7, with D possibly TRBD1 on 5 matching bases. V lost 2 bases and J lost 7, with 18 bases in between. CDR1 is SGHTA, CDR2 FQGNSA, per germline. This CDR3 is 15 amino acids long.

V is TRBV5-4 and J is TRBJ2-1; D possibly corresponds to TRBD1 (5 bases). Germline CDR1 is SGHNT and CDR2 is YYREEE (reference sequence). V was cut by 0 bases and J by 8 bases, with 15 bases left in between. There are 15 residues in the CDR3. CDR3 in DNA: TGTGCCAGCAGCTTGGCGACAGACGTATTCGATGAGCAGTTCTTC. This sequence encodes CASSLATDVFDEQFF. The full variable domain, in which reference TRBV5-4 and TRBJ2-1 provide the parts outside the CDR3, is ETGVTQSPTHLIKTRGQQVTLRCSSQSGHNTVSWYQQALGQGPQFIFQYYREEENGRGNFPPRFSGLQFPNYSSELNVNALELDDSALYLCASSLATDVFDEQFFGPGTRLTVL.

The rearrangement uses TRBV5-6 and TRBJ2-7; the D gene is possibly TRBD2 (6 bases). CDR1 and CDR2 (germline): SGHDT, YYEEEE. Trimming left V 3 bases short and J 4 bases short, with 17 bases between. The CDR3 covers 15 residues. In nucleotides, the CDR3 is TGTGCCAGCAGCTCGACCGGACTAAAGCAGTACGAGCAGTACTTC. Translation: CASSSTGLKQYEQYF.

The chain uses TRBV7-2 and TRBJ1-1; the D is unclear. Germline V gives CDR1 SGHTA, CDR2 FQGNSA. There are 13 residues in the CDR3. Trimming left V 0 bases short and J 2 bases short, with 4 bases between. CDR3 in DNA: TGTGCCAGCAGCTTAGCCCAAAACACTGAAGCTTTCTTT. It translates to CASSLAQNTEAFF.

The table lists this clone with a few counts. CDR3 in amino acids: CASLWTGGDEQYF. The CDR3 nucleotides are TGTGCCAGCCTCTGGACAGGGGGCGACGAGCAGTACTTC. The chain has TRBV7-2 and TRBJ2-7; 11 nucleotides line up with TRBD1. V dropped 8 bases and J dropped 5; count of bases not matched to a gene: 5. The CDR3 contains 13 residues. CDR1 is SGHTA, CDR2 FQGNSA, per germline.

The rearrangement joins TRBV19 to TRBJ1-2, with D possibly matching TRBD1 (6 bases). The CDR3 is made up of 16 amino acids. CDR1 and CDR2 (germline): LNHDA, SQIVND (reference sequence). The V end was cut by 3 bases, the J end by 2 bases, with 16 bases between. DNA of the CDR3: TGTGCCAGTAGTATCGGGACAAGGAAGCCCAACTATGGCTACACCTTC. Protein: CASSIGTRKPNYGYTF. The full variable domain, rest sourced from reference TRBV19 and TRBJ1-2, is DGGITQSPKYLFRKEGQNVTLSCEQNLNHDAMYWYRQDPGQGLRLIYYSQIVNDFQKGDIAEGYSVSREKKESFPLTVTSAQKNPTAFYLCASSIGTRKPNYGYTFGSGTRLTVV.

V is TRBV18 and J is TRBJ2-1; 15 bases are shared with TRBD2. V gave up 0 bases and J gave up 8 bases; unmatched junction bases: 5. Germline values: CDR1 KGHSH, CDR2 LQKENI. This CDR3 contains 17 residues. The DNA of the CDR3 is TGTGCCAGCTCACCACCTGGGACTAGCGGGGGGTCCTATGAGCAGTTCTTC. Residues: CASSPPGTSGGSYEQFF. The whole variable domain, filled in from reference TRBV18 and TRBJ2-1, reads NAGVMQNPRHLVRRRGQEARLRCSPMKGHSHVYWYRQLPEEGLKFMVYLQKENIIDESGMPKERFSAEFPKEGPSILRIQQVVRGDSAAYFCASSPPGTSGGSYEQFFGPGTRLTVL.

The CDR3 spells CASSLGGTSGRGHNEQFF. The DNA of the CDR3 is TGTGCCAGCAGCTTAGGGGGGACTAGCGGGAGGGGTCACAATGAGCAGTTCTTC. V is TRBV11-2 and J is TRBJ2-1; 16 bases are shared with TRBD2. CDR1 is SGHAT, CDR2 FQNNGV, per germline. V dropped 1 base and J dropped 5; count of bases not matched to a gene: 5. The CDR3 sequence is 18 residues long.

The genes are TRBV5-6 and TRBJ2-5; 9 bases agree with TRBD1. V lost 4 bases and J lost 3; bases outside the gene matches: 1. Per the germline V gene, CDR1 is SGHDT and CDR2 is YYEEEE. This CDR3 is 13 amino acids long. This CDR3 reads CASSGTGKETQYF. CDR3 coding DNA: TGTGCCAGCAGCGGGACAGGGAAAGAGACCCAGTACTTC.

V is TRBV29-1 and J is TRBJ1-1; 8 nucleotides align to TRBD1. CDR3 length equals 13 residues. With V trimmed by 7 bases and J by 4 bases, 8 bases remained unmatched. Germline V CDR1 and CDR2: SQVTM, ANQGSEA. The CDR3 bases are TGCAGCGCCACAGGGGGGGAGGTCACTGAAGCTTTCTTT. Protein: CSATGGEVTEAFF.

The chain has TRBV10-3 and TRBJ2-2; TRBD1 might be the D (5 bases). CDR3 length: 15 residues. Deletions cut 3 bases from V and 6 bases from J, with 14 bases between. Germline V gives CDR1 ENHRY, CDR2 SYGVKD. DNA of the CDR3: TGTGCCATCAGTGACCCAAATAAGGGGCCCGGGGAGCTGTTTTTT. Protein sequence: CAISDPNKGPGELFF.

For this clone: A much larger clonotype is one base distant, so this may be a read error. The J gene is TRBJ1-1, the V gene TRBV12-3 or TRBV12-4; D remains ambiguous. Trimming stripped 5 bases from V and 1 base from J, with 8 bases between. This CDR3 has 13 residues. CDR3 nucleotides: TGTGCCAGCAGTCTTACAGCGAACACTGAAGCTTTCTTT. This translates into CASSLTANTEAFF.

The chain carries TRBV6-5 and TRBJ2-1; possible D gene TRBD2, 6 bases. CDR1 and CDR2 from the germline V gene are MNHEY and SVGAGI. This CDR3 region has 15 residues. The V end lost 5 bases, the J end lost 0 bases, and 11 bases lay between the germline ends. CDR3 nucleotide sequence: TGTGCCAGCAGTCCCGGGGGTAACTCCTACAATGAGCAGTTCTTC. Translated: CASSPGGNSYNEQFF.

This clone was detected only once. CDR3 nucleotides: TGTGCCAGTAGTATCCGGGGGGTTGAAGCTTTCTTT. Translation gives CASSIRGVEAFF. The chain joins TRBV19 to TRBJ1-1, with D maybe TRBD1 (5 bases). Looked up from germline, CDR1 is LNHDA and CDR2 is SQIVND (reference sequence). The V end was cut by 3 bases, the J end by 7 bases, with 9 bases between. The CDR3 is 12 residues long.

Here the CDR3 reads CASSLAVLAGSGDEQFF. DNA of the CDR3: TGCGCCAGCAGCTTGGCCGTTCTAGCGGGAAGTGGCGATGAGCAGTTCTTC. The rearrangement links TRBV5-1 to TRBJ2-1; 9 bases line up with TRBD2. The CDR3 has 17 amino acids. V gave up 0 bases and J gave up 8 bases; unmatched junction bases: 12. Germline-derived CDR1 and CDR2 are SGHRS and YFSETQ.

The chain employs TRBV29-1 and TRBJ1-1; a possible D gene is TRBD1 (5 bases). This CDR3 has 13 amino acids. With 3 bases removed from V and 3 bases from J, the gap between germline ends came to 11 bases. Germline CDR1 and CDR2: SQVTM and ANQGSEA. The CDR3, as DNA: TGCAGCGTTGATGGGGGGTCGTACACTGAAGCTTTCTTT. This encodes CSVDGGSYTEAFF.

The chain has TRBV3-1 (or the pseudogene TRBV3-2) and TRBJ2-7, with D possibly matching TRBD1 (5 bases). CDR1 and CDR2 from the germline V gene are LGHDT and YNNKEL (reference sequence). V was shortened by 2 bases and J by 3 bases, with 11 bases between the two germline ends. This CDR3 has 14 amino acids. The CDR3, as DNA: TGTGCCAGCAGCCAATCCCCCGACAGCTACGAGCAGTACTTC. It yields the protein CASSQSPDSYEQYF.